The 20 T cell receptor beta chains given below trace back to one sample, sequenced in a study of spatial heterogeneity in lung cancer. From the 5' RACE reads, TCRdb called clonotypes with MiXCR, one entry per CDR3 protein. The table records 15,000 to 20,000 distinct CDR3 sequences, around 21% of them present only once. Time point: sample taken at primary tumor resection. Without sorting, whole RNA was sequenced from tumor, nontumor lung or frozen PBMC. The sequenced sample was PBMCs, obtained at surgery. The receptors originated from a female donor with early-stage non-small cell lung cancer.

The V gene is TRBV5-4, the J gene TRBJ1-2; TRBD1 matches at 7 bases. After removal of 5 bases from V and 2 bases from J, the junction contained 6 bases not matched to a gene. This CDR3 has 14 amino acids. Germline V CDR1 and CDR2: SGHNT, YYREEE (reference sequence). The CDR3 sequence: CASRTQGFNYGYTF. The CDR3 bases are TGTGCCAGCAGAACACAGGGGTTCAACTATGGCTACACCTTC.

Many counts were recorded for this clonotype. J is TRBJ1-2 and V is TRBV9; possibly TRBD1 for D (5 bases). The CDR3 length is 15 residues. CDR1 and CDR2 from the germline V gene are SGDLS and YYNGEE. With 0 bases removed from V and 4 bases from J, the gap between germline ends came to 13 bases. The CDR3 coding sequence is TGTGCCAGCAGCGTAGGAGTTGGGCAGGGCTATGGCTACACCTTC. Its translation is CASSVGVGQGYGYTF.

This chain joins TRBV7-3 and TRBJ2-1, with D unclear. Germline assignment: CDR1 SGHTA and CDR2 FQGTGA. The V gene lost 2 bases and the J gene lost 5 bases, with 7 bases spanning the gap. CDR3 length: 13 amino acids. The CDR3 sequence: CASSLWADNEQFF. The CDR3 region has the DNA TGTGCCAGCAGCTTATGGGCGGACAATGAGCAGTTCTTC.

This rearrangement joins TRBV10-3 to TRBJ1-1; D uncertain. The CDR3 runs 13 residues. The V gene lost 3 bases and the J gene lost 8 bases, with 13 bases spanning the gap. Germline V CDR1 and CDR2: ENHRY, SYGVKD. Written as DNA, the CDR3 is TGTGCCATCAGTGATATTAGCAGTTTCGAAGCTTTCTTT. Protein: CAISDISSFEAFF.

V gene TRBV7-2 combines with J gene TRBJ1-3; tentative D call: TRBD1 (6 bases). This CDR3 spans 13 amino acids. Per the germline V gene, CDR1 is SGHTA and CDR2 is FQGNSA. Trimming removed 3 bases from V and 16 bases from J, with 19 bases in between. CDR3 loop: CASSLAGAGPPYF. Written as DNA, the CDR3 is TGTGCCAGCAGCTTGGCGGGGGCCGGCCCCCCGTATTTT.

This clonotype turned up a few times. The junction departs from the called germline gene at one end, perhaps through a read error. V is TRBV3-1 and J is TRBJ1-1; TRBD1 might be the D (6 bases). CDR3 length: 14 amino acids. The germline gives CDR1 LGHDT, CDR2 YNNKEL (reference sequence). The CDR3 DNA reads TGTGCCAGCAGCCAAGGGGGGCAAGGGACTGAAGTTTTCTTT. Its protein product is CASSQGGQGTEVFF.

This clonotype occurred many times. The chain couples TRBV10-3 to TRBJ2-7; 11 positions match TRBD1. The V gene end was trimmed by 6 bases and the J gene end by 3 bases; junction bases not matched to a gene: 7. Germline V gene lookup returns CDR1 ENHRY and CDR2 SYGVKD. This CDR3 spans 15 amino acids. The CDR3, as DNA: TGTGCCATCAGCCCTCTGGGACAGGGGGGCTACGAGCAGTACTTC. Its translation: CAISPLGQGGYEQYF.

This clonotype is labeled medium-sized (0.01 to 0.1%). The V call is TRBV10-3, the J call TRBJ1-1; D unresolved. Germline V CDR1 and CDR2: ENHRY, SYGVKD. The CDR3 spans 11 residues. With 10 bases removed from V and 8 bases from J, the gap between germline ends came to 14 bases. The DNA of the CDR3 is TGTGCCACGCGCCGTGGCGGCGAAGCTTTCTTT. This translates into CATRRGGEAFF.

The chain links TRBV6-2 or TRBV6-3 to TRBJ1-5, with D unclear. The CDR3 runs to 14 residues. Trimming pared 6 bases from V and 6 bases from J, leaving 15 bases between. Germline V gene sequence: CDR1 MNHEY, CDR2 SVGEGT. The DNA of the CDR3 is TGTGCCAGCAGCCGCATTCCTCCGGCTCAGCCCCAGCATTTT. Translated, it gives CASSRIPPAQPQHF.

This clonotype was counted at least ten times. This sequence joins TRBV7-2 and TRBJ2-4, with D perhaps being TRBD1 or TRBD2 (5 bases each). The CDR3 length is 14 residues. V lost 8 bases and J 7 bases, leaving 18 bases between the germline ends. Germline-derived CDR1 and CDR2 are SGHTA and FQGNSA. The CDR3 sequence: CASSDRGGGNIQYF. The DNA of the CDR3 is TGTGCCAGCTCAGATCGGGGCGGCGGGAACATTCAGTACTTC.

This clonotype is termed medium-sized. V is TRBV27 and J is TRBJ1-4; 7 bases are a match to TRBD1. V dropped 6 bases and J dropped 2; count of bases not matched to a gene: 9. CDR1 and CDR2 (germline): MNHEY, SMNVEV (reference sequence). There are 16 residues in the CDR3. CDR3: CASSRGGKGTNEKLFF. The DNA of the CDR3 is TGTGCCAGCAGCAGAGGGGGCAAAGGGACTAATGAAAAACTGTTTTTT.

Many counts were recorded for this clonotype. The gene calls are TRBV7-9 and TRBJ1-5; D is perhaps TRBD1 (5 bases). The CDR3 loop spans 13 amino acids. Trimming removed 3 bases at V and 2 bases at J, with 5 bases between. Germline assignment: CDR1 SEHNR and CDR2 FQNEAQ (reference sequence). DNA of the CDR3: TGTGCCAGCAGCTTCAGGGGCAATCAGCCCCAGCATTTT. It translates to CASSFRGNQPQHF. Using reference TRBV7-9 and TRBJ1-5 for the parts outside the CDR3, the full variable domain is DTGVSQNPRHKITKRGQNVTFRCDPISEHNRLYWYRQTLGQGPEFLTYFQNEAQLEKSRLLSDRFSAERPKGSFSTLEIQRTEQGDSAMYLCASSFRGNQPQHFGDGTRLSIL.

This chain connects TRBV18 to TRBJ1-5; the D gene is possibly TRBD1 (5 bases). The germline gives CDR1 KGHSH, CDR2 LQKENI. The length of the CDR3 is 14 residues. V lost 3 bases and J lost 5, with 11 bases in between. The CDR3 is CASSPAREYQPQHF. The CDR3 DNA is TGTGCCAGCTCACCTGCCAGGGAGTATCAGCCCCAGCATTTT. Drawing the rest from reference TRBV18 and TRBJ1-5, the complete variable domain is NAGVMQNPRHLVRRRGQEARLRCSPMKGHSHVYWYRQLPEEGLKFMVYLQKENIIDESGMPKERFSAEFPKEGPSILRIQQVVRGDSAAYFCASSPAREYQPQHFGDGTRLSIL.

This clonotype has more than one count but fewer than ten. The chain uses TRBV4-3 and TRBJ2-1, with D maybe TRBD2 (6 bases). Trimming removed 6 bases from V and 2 bases from J, with 14 bases in between. Germline CDR1 reads LGHNA; CDR2 reads YSLEER. The CDR3 runs 15 residues. The CDR3 DNA is TGCGCCAGCAGTAGGGCGGGACCGGCCTACAATGAGCAGTTCTTC. It codes for CASSRAGPAYNEQFF.

This clonotype was found many times. This chain links TRBV27 with TRBJ2-7; D is possibly TRBD1 or TRBD2 (5 bases each). CDR3 length: 16 amino acids. Between the trimmed V and J ends, which lost 7 bases and 5 bases, there was a span of 24 bases. From germline, CDR1 is MNHEY and CDR2 SMNVEV (reference sequence). For the CDR3, the DNA is TGTGCCAGCAACCGAAATATGGGAGCAGGGATTAACGAGCAGTACTTC. The encoded protein is CASNRNMGAGINEQYF.

This clonotype was recorded many times. The CDR3 protein is CSASPGGWTEAFF. The CDR3 DNA reads as TGCAGTGCTTCCCCAGGAGGTTGGACTGAAGCTTTCTTT. The rearrangement joins TRBV20-1 to TRBJ1-1; D call uncertain. Trimming removed 5 bases from V and 5 bases from J, with 15 bases in between. Per the germline V gene, CDR1 is DFQATT and CDR2 is SNEGSKA (reference sequence). The CDR3 consists of 13 residues.

This clonotype has a handful of counts. The V call is TRBV28, the J call TRBJ2-7; maybe TRBD1 (6 bases). V was shortened by 2 bases and J by 6 bases, with 8 bases between the two germline ends. Germline V gene data show CDR1 as MDHEN and CDR2 as SYDVKM. This CDR3 spans 12 amino acids. CDR3 residues: CASSLRGGEQYF. The CDR3, as DNA: TGTGCCAGCAGTTTAAGAGGGGGCGAGCAGTACTTC.

By share of the sample, this clonotype is medium-sized. This chain links TRBV7-2 with TRBJ2-1; TRBD2 agrees at 12 bases. CDR3 length equals 18 residues. Germline-derived CDR1 and CDR2 are SGHTA and FQGNSA. With 5 bases clipped from V and 6 bases from J, the junction kept 14 bases outside the gene matches. DNA of the CDR3: TGTGCCAGCAGCCCTCGACTAGCGGGAGCTTCAGGGGGCAATGAGCAGTTCTTC. Translating it yields CASSPRLAGASGGNEQFF.

This clonotype qualifies as medium-sized (0.01 to 0.1%). The rearrangement links TRBV28 to TRBJ1-5; the match to TRBD1 covers 12 bases. The V gene end was trimmed by 5 bases and the J gene end by 7 bases; junction bases not matched to a gene: 6. The CDR3 is 15 amino acids. CDR1 and CDR2 from the germline V gene are MDHEN and SYDVKM. The DNA of the CDR3 is TGTGCCAGCAGTAGGGACAGGGGGCGGGAGCAGCCCCAGCATTTT. Encoded protein: CASSRDRGREQPQHF.

This clonotype was seen ten or more times. The chain couples TRBV29-1 to TRBJ2-7, with 7 bases fitting TRBD2. The CDR3 loop spans 13 amino acids. Germline V gene sequence: CDR1 SQVTM, CDR2 ANQGSEA. With 7 bases clipped from V and 3 bases from J, the junction kept 9 bases outside the gene matches. The CDR3 reads CSAGAGLGYEQYF. The CDR3 nucleotides are TGCAGCGCGGGAGCGGGACTGGGCTACGAGCAGTACTTC.